This record concerns one T cell receptor beta chain sequence. As yet, its antigen is unknown. Other DNA sequences within the sample encode an identical CDR3. Sequencing used one aliquot of over 400,000 cells per fraction. This sample stems from a study of coeliac disease. Regarding the study as a whole: Lower clonality than controls marked TRB and TRG repertoires from active celiac intraepithelial and lamina propria samples. Most TRB amino acid sequences occurred in only one sample.

TCRdb's table, derived via immunoSEQ multiplex PCR, lists solely in-frame clones and lacks some. The sample holds around 380 clones, about 64% seen once. CDR3 length: 16 amino acids. V lost 0 bases and J lost 9, with 19 bases in between. Germline CDR1 SGHRS, CDR2 YFSETQ. The source material was intraepithelial lymphocytes from the gut. The chain couples TRBV5-1 to TRBJ2-1; D is perhaps TRBD2 (6 bases). The source is a woman aged 45-59 years with celiac disease on a gluten-free diet. CDR3 coding DNA: TGCGCCAGCAGCTTGGCCGCCGGGGGTTCAAGGGGTGAGCAGTTCTTC. Translation gives CASSLAAGGSRGEQFF.